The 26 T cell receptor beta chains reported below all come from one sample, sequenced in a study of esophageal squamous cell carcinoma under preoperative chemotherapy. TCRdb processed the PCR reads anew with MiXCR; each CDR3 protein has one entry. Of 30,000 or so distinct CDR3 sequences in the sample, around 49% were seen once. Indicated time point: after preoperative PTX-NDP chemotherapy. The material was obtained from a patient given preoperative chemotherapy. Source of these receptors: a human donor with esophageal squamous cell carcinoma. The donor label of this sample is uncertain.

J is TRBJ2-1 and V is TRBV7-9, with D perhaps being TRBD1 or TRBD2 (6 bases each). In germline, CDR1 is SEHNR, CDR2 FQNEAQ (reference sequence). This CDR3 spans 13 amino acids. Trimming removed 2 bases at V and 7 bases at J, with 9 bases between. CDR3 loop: CASSLLGGNEQFF. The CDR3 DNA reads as TGTGCCAGCAGCTTACTAGGGGGGAATGAGCAGTTCTTC. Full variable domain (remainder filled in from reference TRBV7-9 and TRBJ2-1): DTGVSQNPRHKITKRGQNVTFRCDPISEHNRLYWYRQTLGQGPEFLTYFQNEAQLEKSRLLSDRFSAERPKGSFSTLEIQRTEQGDSAMYLCASSLLGGNEQFFGPGTRLTVL.

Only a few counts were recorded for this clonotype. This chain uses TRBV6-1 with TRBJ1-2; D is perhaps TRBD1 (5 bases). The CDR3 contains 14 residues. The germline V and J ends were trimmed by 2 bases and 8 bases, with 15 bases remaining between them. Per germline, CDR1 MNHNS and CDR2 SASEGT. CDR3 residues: CASSETQGVGGYTF. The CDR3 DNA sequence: TGTGCCAGCAGTGAAACGCAGGGTGTGGGCGGCTACACCTTC.

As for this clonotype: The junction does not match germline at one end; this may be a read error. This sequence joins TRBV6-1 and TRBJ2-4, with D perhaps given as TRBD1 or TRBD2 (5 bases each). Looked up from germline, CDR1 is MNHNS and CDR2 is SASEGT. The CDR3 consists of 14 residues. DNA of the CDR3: TGTGCCAGCAGTGCGGGGCTAGCCGTCGACATGCAGTATTTC. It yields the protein CASSAGLAVDMQYF.

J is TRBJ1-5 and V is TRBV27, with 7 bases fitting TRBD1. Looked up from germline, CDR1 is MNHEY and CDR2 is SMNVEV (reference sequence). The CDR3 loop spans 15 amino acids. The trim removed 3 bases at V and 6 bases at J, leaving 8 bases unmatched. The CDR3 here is CASSFDRARGQPQHF. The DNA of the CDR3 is TGTGCCAGCAGTTTCGACAGGGCCCGCGGTCAGCCCCAGCATTTT.

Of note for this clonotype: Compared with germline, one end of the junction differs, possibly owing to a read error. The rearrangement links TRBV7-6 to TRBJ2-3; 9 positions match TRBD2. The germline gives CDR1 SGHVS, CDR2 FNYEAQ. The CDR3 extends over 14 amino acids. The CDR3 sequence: CASSAGGDKDTQYF. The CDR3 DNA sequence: TGTGCCAGCAGCGCGGGGGGGGACAAAGATACGCAGTATTTC.

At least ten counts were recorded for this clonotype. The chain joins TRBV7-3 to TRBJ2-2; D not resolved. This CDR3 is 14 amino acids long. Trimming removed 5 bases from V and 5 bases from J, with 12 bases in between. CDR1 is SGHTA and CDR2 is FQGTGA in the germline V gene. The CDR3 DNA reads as TGTGCCAGCAGCATCCTTCACGGGACCGGGGAGCTGTTTTTT. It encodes CASSILHGTGELFF.

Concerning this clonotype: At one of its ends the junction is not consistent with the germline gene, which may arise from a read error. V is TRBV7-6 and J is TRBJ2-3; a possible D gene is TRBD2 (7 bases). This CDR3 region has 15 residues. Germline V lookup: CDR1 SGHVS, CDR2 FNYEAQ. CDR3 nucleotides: TGTGCCAGCGGCTCGGGGGCGGGGGCCACAAATACGCAGTATTTT. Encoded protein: CASGSGAGATNTQYF.

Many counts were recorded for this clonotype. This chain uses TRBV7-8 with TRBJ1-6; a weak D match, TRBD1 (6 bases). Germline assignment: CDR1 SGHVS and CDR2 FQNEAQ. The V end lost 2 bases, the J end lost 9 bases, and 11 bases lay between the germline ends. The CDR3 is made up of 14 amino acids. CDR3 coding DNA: TGTGCCAGCAGCTTAATTGGCAGGGGTTCACCCCTCCACTTT. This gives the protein CASSLIGRGSPLHF.

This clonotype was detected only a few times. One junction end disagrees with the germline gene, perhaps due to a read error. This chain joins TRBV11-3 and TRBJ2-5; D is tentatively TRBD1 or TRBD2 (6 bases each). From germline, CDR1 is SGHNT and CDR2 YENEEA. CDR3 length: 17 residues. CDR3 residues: CASSVGAGGGDQDTQYF. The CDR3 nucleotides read TGTGCCAGCAGCGTGGGAGCCGGGGGCGGGGACCAAGATACCCAGTACTTC.

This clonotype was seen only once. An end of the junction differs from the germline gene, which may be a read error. CDR3 sequence (DNA): TGTGCCAGCAGCTTCGTCGGCCGGGGCCAAGAGACCCAGTACTTT. Encoded protein: CASSFVGRGQETQYF. This chain connects TRBV7-2 to TRBJ2-5; perhaps D is TRBD1 or TRBD2 (5 bases each). This CDR3 has 15 residues. Germline V gene sequence: CDR1 SGHTA, CDR2 FQGNSA.

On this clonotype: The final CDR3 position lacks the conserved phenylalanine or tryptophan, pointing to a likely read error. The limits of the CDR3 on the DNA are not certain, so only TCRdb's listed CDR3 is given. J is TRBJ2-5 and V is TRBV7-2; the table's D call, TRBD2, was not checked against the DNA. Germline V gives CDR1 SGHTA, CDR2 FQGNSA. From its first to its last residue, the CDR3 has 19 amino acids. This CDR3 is CASSSQPGLAGGKQETQYS.

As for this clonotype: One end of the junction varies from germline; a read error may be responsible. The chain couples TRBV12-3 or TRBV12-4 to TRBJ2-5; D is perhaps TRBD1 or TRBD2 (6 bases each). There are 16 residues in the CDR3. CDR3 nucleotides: TGTGCCAGCAGGGCGACCGGGGGCCGGGACCAAGATACCCAGTACTTC. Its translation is CASRATGGRDQDTQYF.

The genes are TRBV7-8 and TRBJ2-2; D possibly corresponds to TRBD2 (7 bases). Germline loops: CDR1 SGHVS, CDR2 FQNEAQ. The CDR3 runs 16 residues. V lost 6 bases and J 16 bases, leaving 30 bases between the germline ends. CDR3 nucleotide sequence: TGTGCCAGCAGGCGCCTACGGGGGGCGAGCACCGATACGCAGTTTTTT. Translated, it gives CASRRLRGASTDTQFF.

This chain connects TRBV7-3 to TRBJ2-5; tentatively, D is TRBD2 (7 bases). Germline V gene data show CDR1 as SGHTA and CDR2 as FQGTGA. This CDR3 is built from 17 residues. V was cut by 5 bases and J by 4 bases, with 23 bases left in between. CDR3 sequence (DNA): TGTGCCAGCAGCCTCAGACTGGGGGGGGGGGGCGGAGAGACCCAGTACTTC. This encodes CASSLRLGGGGGETQYF.

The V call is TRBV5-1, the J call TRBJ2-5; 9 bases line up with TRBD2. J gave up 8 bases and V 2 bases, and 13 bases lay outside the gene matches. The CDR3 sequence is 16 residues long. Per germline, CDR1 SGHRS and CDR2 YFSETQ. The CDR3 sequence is CASSFGQGTSPDTQYF. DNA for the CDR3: TGCGCCAGCAGCTTCGGCCAGGGGACTAGCCCAGATACCCAGTACTTC.

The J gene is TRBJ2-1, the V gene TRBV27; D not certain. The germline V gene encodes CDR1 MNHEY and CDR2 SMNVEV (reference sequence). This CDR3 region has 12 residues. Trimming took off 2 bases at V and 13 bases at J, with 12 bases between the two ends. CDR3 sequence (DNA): TGTGCCAGCAGTTTACGTGGAGAGACCCAGTTCTTC. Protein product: CASSLRGETQFF.

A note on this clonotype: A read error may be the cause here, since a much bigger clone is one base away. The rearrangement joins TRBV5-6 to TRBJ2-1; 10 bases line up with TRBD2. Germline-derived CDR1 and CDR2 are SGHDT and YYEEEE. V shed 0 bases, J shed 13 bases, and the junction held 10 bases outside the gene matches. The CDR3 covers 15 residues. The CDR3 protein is CASSLDTSGEETQFF. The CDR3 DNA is TGTGCCAGCAGCTTGGATACTAGCGGGGAAGAGACCCAGTTCTTC.

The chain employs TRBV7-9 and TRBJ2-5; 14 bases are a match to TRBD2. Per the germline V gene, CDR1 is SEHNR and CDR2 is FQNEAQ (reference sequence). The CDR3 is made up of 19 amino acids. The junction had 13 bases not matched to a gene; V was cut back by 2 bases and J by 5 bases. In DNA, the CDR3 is TGTGCCAGCAGCTTATGGGGACTAGCGGGAGTAGGGGGAGCGGAGACCCAGTACTTC. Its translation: CASSLWGLAGVGGAETQYF. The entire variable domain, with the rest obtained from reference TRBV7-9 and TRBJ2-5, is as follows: DTGVSQNPRHKITKRGQNVTFRCDPISEHNRLYWYRQTLGQGPEFLTYFQNEAQLEKSRLLSDRFSAERPKGSFSTLEIQRTEQGDSAMYLCASSLWGLAGVGGAETQYFGPGTRLLVL.

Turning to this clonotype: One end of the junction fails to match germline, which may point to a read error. In DNA form, the CDR3 reads TGTGCCGGGGGCCCCGGGGGTAGCGCTACAGATACGCAGTATTTC. Protein product: CAGGPGGSATDTQYF. The V call is TRBV10-3, the J call TRBJ2-3; either TRBD1 or TRBD2 may fit D (6 bases each). This CDR3 comprises 15 residues. CDR1 is ENHRY, CDR2 SYGVKD, per germline.

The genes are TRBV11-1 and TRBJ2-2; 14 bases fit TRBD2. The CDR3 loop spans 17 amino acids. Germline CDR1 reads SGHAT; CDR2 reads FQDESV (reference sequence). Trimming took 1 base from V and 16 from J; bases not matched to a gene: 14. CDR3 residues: CASSLGTSGRNTEAQFF. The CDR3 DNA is TGTGCCAGCAGCTTAGGGACTAGCGGGAGGAACACCGAGGCGCAGTTTTTT.

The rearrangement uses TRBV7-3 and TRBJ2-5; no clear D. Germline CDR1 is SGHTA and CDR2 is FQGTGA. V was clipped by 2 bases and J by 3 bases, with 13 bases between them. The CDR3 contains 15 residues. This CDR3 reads CASSLDADSKETQYF. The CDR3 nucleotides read TGTGCCAGCAGCTTAGACGCCGACTCGAAAGAGACCCAGTACTTC.

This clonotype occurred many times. The CDR3 coding sequence is TGTGCCAGCAGCTTAGATGCCACCACCTCGCGGGAGACCCAGTTCTTC. Protein product: CASSLDATTSRETQFF. The chain couples TRBV7-2 to TRBJ2-5; 7 bases are a match to TRBD2. The better agreement between TRBJ2-1 and the DNA end casts doubt on the J call. This CDR3 comprises 16 residues. Germline V gene data show CDR1 as SGHTA and CDR2 as FQGNSA.

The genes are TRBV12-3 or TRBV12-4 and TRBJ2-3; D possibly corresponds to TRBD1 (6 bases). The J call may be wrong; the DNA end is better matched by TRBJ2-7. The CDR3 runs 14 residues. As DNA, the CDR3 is TGTGCGGGGAGTGGGGGCCCCGCCACAGAGACGCAGTACTTC. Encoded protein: CAGSGGPATETQYF.

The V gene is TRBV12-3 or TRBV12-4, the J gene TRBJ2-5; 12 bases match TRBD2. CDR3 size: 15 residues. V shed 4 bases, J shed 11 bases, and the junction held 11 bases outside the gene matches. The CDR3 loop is CASSSSSGRAGEQYF. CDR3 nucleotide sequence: TGTGCCAGCAGTTCTTCTAGCGGGAGGGCAGGGGAGCAGTACTTC.

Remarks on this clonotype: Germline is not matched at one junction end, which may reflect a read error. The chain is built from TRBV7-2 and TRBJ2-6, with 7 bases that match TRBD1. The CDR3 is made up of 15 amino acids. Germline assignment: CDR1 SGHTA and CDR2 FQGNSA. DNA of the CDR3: TGTGCCAGCAGCCGTGACAGGGCTGGGGCCAACGACCAGTATTTC. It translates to CASSRDRAGANDQYF.

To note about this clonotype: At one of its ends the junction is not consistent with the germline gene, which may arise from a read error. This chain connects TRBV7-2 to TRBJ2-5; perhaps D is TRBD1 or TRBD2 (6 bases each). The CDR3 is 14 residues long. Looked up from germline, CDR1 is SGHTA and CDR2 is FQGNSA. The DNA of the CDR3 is TGTGCGGGCCGCGAGGGGGGCAGGGAAGACACCCAGTACTTC. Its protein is CAGREGGREDTQYF.